This T cell receptor beta chain derives from a study of T-cell reconstitution after alpha-beta-depleted transplantation in children. It was with unique molecular identifiers that the TCRbeta library was prepared. TCRdb itself ran the PCR reads through MiXCR, one entry per CDR3 protein. This repertoire shows about 610,000 distinct CDR3 sequences, roughly a tenth found once; its top ten account for approximately 4.1%. With 2 bases removed from V and 3 bases from J, the gap between germline ends came to 12 bases. CDR1 and CDR2 (germline): LGHDT, YNNKEL (reference sequence). The CDR3 is 15 residues long. This clonotype appeared many times.

The clonotype was recovered from a human donor who donated a stem cell graft to a child with acute myeloid leukemia. Sequenced material: PBMCs from the stem cell graft donor, taken from the stem cell graft. J is TRBJ2-3 and V is TRBV3-1, with D possibly being TRBD2 (6 bases). The CDR3 loop is CASSQRSGRTDTQYF. CDR3 nucleotides: TGTGCCAGCAGCCAAAGGTCGGGGAGGACAGATACGCAGTATTTT.